A selection of T cell receptor beta chains follows, all from one sample in a study of blood T cell repertoires in COVID-19. Profiled with immunoSEQ multiplex PCR; TCRdb holds only in-frame clones, not every one. The sample holds about 220,000 clones, roughly 88% seen once. The sample was peripheral blood. Receptors originate from a man in his fifties with active or convalescent COVID-19. Both conserved end residues are part of each CDR3. D genes are given only for firm matches. Rows give clone size only sometimes, using once, few, many, or a class for an expanded clone.

v_call	d_call	clone_size	j_call	cdr3_nt	cdr3_aa
TRBV4-3	NA	NA	TRBJ1-6	TGCGCCAGCAGCCAAGTATCGTTCCGGACAGTCAATTCACCCCTCCACTTT	CASSQVSFRTVNSPLHF
TRBV9	NA	NA	TRBJ2-1	TGTGCCAGCAGCTTTGACATTTACAATGAGCAGTTCTTC	CASSFDIYNEQFF
TRBV4-1	TRBD1	NA	TRBJ2-2	TGCGCCAGCAGCCCCCGAATGTCCCCGGGACAGATGTCGAACACCGGGGAGCTGTTTTTT	CASSPRMSPGQMSNTGELFF
TRBV4-1	NA	few	TRBJ2-6	TGCGCCAGCAGCCAAGAGCCGGGAGCCGGGGCCAACGTCCTGACTTTC	CASSQEPGAGANVLTF
TRBV7-9	TRBD1	NA	TRBJ1-4	TGTGCCAGCAGCTCGGGGGACAGGGGAGCTAATGAAAAACTGTTTTTT	CASSSGDRGANEKLFF
TRBV7-2	TRBD1	NA	TRBJ1-5	TGTGCCAGCAGCTTAGAGAGGGGGCGACGTCAGCCCCAGCATTTT	CASSLERGRRQPQHF
TRBV7-3	NA	NA	TRBJ1-3	TGTGCCAGCAGCTTGGGCTCGGGAAACACCATATATTTT	CASSLGSGNTIYF
TRBV5-1	TRBD1	NA	TRBJ1-2	TGCGCCAGCAGCCCCGGACAGGGGGTTGAGGGGACCTTC	CASSPGQGVEGTF
TRBV6-5	TRBD1	NA	TRBJ2-7	TGTGCCAGCAGTTCAGGACAGGGGGCTTACGAGCAGTACTTC	CASSSGQGAYEQYF
TRBV28	NA	NA	TRBJ1-3	TGTGCCAGCAGTTTACGGAGCTCTGGAAACACCATATATTTT	CASSLRSSGNTIYF
TRBV5-1	NA	NA	TRBJ2-2	TGCGCCAGCAGCTCGCTACAGGGTGGCACCGGGGAGCTGTTTTTT	CASSSLQGGTGELFF
TRBV7-9	NA	few	TRBJ1-5	TGTGCCAGCAGCCCACTTAATCAGCCCCAGCATTTT	CASSPLNQPQHF
TRBV7-8	NA	NA	TRBJ1-3	TGTGCCAGCAGCTCCGGGACACCAAACTCTGGAAACACCATATATTTT	CASSSGTPNSGNTIYF
TRBV28	NA	NA	TRBJ1-5	TGTGCCAGCAGTTTGTTGGGAGATAGCAATCAGCCCCAGCATTTT	CASSLLGDSNQPQHF
TRBV12-5	TRBD1	NA	TRBJ1-3	TGTGCTAGTGGCCAGGGACAGTACTCTGGAAACACCATATATTTT	CASGQGQYSGNTIYF
TRBV11-2	TRBD2	NA	TRBJ2-6	TGTGCCAGCAGCTTAGGGACTAGGGCTGGGGCCAACGTCCTGACTTTC	CASSLGTRAGANVLTF
TRBV9	TRBD1	NA	TRBJ2-3	TGTGCCAGCAGCGTAAGCCCGATGGACAGGGCAGATACGCAGTATTTT	CASSVSPMDRADTQYF
TRBV7-9	TRBD2	NA	TRBJ2-7	TGTGCCAGCAGCTTGGGGACTAGCGGGAGTAACGAGCAGTACTTC	CASSLGTSGSNEQYF
TRBV6-6	TRBD1	NA	TRBJ1-2	TGTGCCAGCAGTTCGACTGGGACAGCGTCTAACTATGGCTACACCTTC	CASSSTGTASNYGYTF
TRBV28	TRBD1	NA	TRBJ1-1	TGTGCCAGCAGTTCCCACAGGGGGCTGGTCACTGAAGCTTTCTTT	CASSSHRGLVTEAFF
TRBV30	TRBD1	NA	TRBJ2-6	TGTGCCTGGACGCTTCACAGGGGTGGGGCCAACGTCCTGACTTTC	CAWTLHRGGANVLTF
TRBV5-6	NA	NA	TRBJ1-4	TGTGCCAGCAGCTTTGGCAACCCTAATGAAAAACTGTTTTTT	CASSFGNPNEKLFF
TRBV5-1	TRBD1	NA	TRBJ1-5	TGCGCCAGCAGTCCGACAGGGGGAGGCAACCAGCCCCAGCATTTT	CASSPTGGGNQPQHF
TRBV5-1	NA	NA	TRBJ2-5	TGCGCCAGCAGCTTGACAGTTCAAGAGACCCAGTACTTC	CASSLTVQETQYF
TRBV6-5	NA	NA	TRBJ1-1	TGTGCCAGCACCCCCGGACGCGGCGACAGAGAAGCTTTCTTT	CASTPGRGDREAFF
TRBV7-2	NA	NA	TRBJ2-5	TGTGCCAGCAGCCCGAACCAGGGTCAAGAGACCCAGTACTTC	CASSPNQGQETQYF
TRBV7-2	TRBD1	NA	TRBJ1-2	TGTGCCAGCAGCTTAACAGGGGCGACGAACTATGGCTACACCTTC	CASSLTGATNYGYTF
TRBV28	NA	NA	TRBJ2-2	TGTGCCAGCAGTTTAGGAGGGGGCGGCGGGGAGCTGTTTTTT	CASSLGGGGGELFF
TRBV6-6	NA	NA	TRBJ1-6	TGTGCCAGCAACTCCGACGGGAATAATTCACCCCTCCACTTT	CASNSDGNNSPLHF
TRBV23-1	NA	NA	TRBJ2-6	TGCGCCAGCACGGGGGTGGAAGGGGCCAACGTCCTGACTTTC	CASTGVEGANVLTF
TRBV7-2	NA	once	TRBJ1-6	TGTGCCAGCAGCTTATCTACCGGGGAAAGCTCCTATAATTCACCCCTCCACTTT	CASSLSTGESSYNSPLHF
TRBV2	NA	NA	TRBJ1-1	TGTGCCAGCAGTCAGTATGGGGGGTGGGCTTTCTTT	CASSQYGGWAFF
TRBV5-6	TRBD1	NA	TRBJ1-1	TGTGCCAGCAGCTTGGGACCTTGGACAGGGGCATTGAACACTGAAGCTTTCTTT	CASSLGPWTGALNTEAFF
TRBV6-5	TRBD2	NA	TRBJ2-1	TGTGCCAGCAGCAGACCTTTAGCGGGGACGGGTGAGCAGTTCTTC	CASSRPLAGTGEQFF
TRBV28	NA	NA	TRBJ2-5	TGTGCCAGCAGTCTCCCTTCCCAACGGGAGACCCAGTACTTC	CASSLPSQRETQYF
TRBV7-3	TRBD2	once	TRBJ2-2	TGTGCCAGCAGCTTAAGGGGACTATCCGGGGAGCTGTTTTTT	CASSLRGLSGELFF
TRBV2	NA	NA	TRBJ2-2	TGTGCCAGCAGTGTTGCGGGTTTCGACACCGGGGAGCTGTTTTTT	CASSVAGFDTGELFF
TRBV5-6	NA	NA	TRBJ1-5	TGTGCCAGCAGCTTGGGAGCGTGGCAGATCAATCAGCCCCAGCATTTT	CASSLGAWQINQPQHF
TRBV5-8	NA	NA	TRBJ1-6	TGTGCCAGCAGCTGGGGCGACGTCGGCCCCTATAATTCACCCCTCCACTTT	CASSWGDVGPYNSPLHF
TRBV12-3/TRBV12-4	NA	NA	TRBJ2-7	TGTGCCAGCAGTGAGACAGGATACTACGAGCAGTACTTC	CASSETGYYEQYF
TRBV5-1	NA	NA	TRBJ1-1	TGCGCCAGCAGCAGGGACACGAACACTGAAGCTTTCTTT	CASSRDTNTEAFF
TRBV7-3	NA	NA	TRBJ2-7	TGTGCCAGCAGCTTATTTCTAGCGTCCGAGCAGTACTTC	CASSLFLASEQYF
TRBV7-9	NA	NA	TRBJ2-3	TGTGCCAGCAGCTTCGGGGGGCGGGCAGATACGCAGTATTTT	CASSFGGRADTQYF
TRBV6-5	NA	NA	TRBJ2-7	TGTGCCAGCAGTTACAAACAGGCCGACTCCTACGAGCAGTACTTC	CASSYKQADSYEQYF
TRBV5-1	NA	NA	TRBJ2-6	TGCGCCAGCACCGAACAGGGATCTGGGGCCAACGTCCTGACTTTC	CASTEQGSGANVLTF
TRBV4-2	NA	NA	TRBJ1-5	TGTGCCAGCAGCCAAGCATCAGGGTATGACAATCAGCCCCAGCATTTT	CASSQASGYDNQPQHF
TRBV18	NA	many	TRBJ1-5	TGTGCCAGCTCATCTGGCCCAGGGACTCCCTATCAGCCCCAGCATTTT	CASSSGPGTPYQPQHF